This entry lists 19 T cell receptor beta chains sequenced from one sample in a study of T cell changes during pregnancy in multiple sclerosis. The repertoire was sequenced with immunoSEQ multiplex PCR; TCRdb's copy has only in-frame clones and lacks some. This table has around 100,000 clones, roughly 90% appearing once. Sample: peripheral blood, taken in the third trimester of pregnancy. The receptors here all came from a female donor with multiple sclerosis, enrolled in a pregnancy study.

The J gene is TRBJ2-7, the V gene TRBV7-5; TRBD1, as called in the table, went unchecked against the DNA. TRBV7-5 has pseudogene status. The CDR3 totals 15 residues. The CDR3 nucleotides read TGTGTCAGAAGCTTAGGACCACAGGGTATCGACGAGCAGTACTTC. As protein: CVRSLGPQGIDEQYF.

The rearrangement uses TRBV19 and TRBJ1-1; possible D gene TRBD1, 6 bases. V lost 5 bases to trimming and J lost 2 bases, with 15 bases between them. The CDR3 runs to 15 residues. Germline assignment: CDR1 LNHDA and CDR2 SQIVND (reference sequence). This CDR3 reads CASSVEGGGNTEAFF. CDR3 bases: TGTGCCAGTAGTGTCGAGGGGGGGGGAAACACTGAAGCTTTCTTT.

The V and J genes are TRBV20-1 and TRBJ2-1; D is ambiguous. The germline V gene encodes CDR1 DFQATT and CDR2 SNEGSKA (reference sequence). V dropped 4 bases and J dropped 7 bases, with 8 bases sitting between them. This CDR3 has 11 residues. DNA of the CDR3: TGCAGTGCTATTAGAAGAAATGAGCAGTTCTTC. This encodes CSAIRRNEQFF.

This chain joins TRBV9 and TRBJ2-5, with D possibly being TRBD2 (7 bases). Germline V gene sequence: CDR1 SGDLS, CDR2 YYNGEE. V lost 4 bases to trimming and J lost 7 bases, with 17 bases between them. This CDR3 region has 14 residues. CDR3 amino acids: CASSPTGGGGTQYF. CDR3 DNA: TGTGCCAGCAGCCCGACAGGAGGGGGGGGGACCCAGTACTTC.

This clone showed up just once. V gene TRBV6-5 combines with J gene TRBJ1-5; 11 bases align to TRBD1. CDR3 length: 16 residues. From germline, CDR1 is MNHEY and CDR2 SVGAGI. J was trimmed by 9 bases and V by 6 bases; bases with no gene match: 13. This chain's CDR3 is CASSYHQRDRGWPQHF. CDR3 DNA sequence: TGTGCCAGCAGCTACCATCAGAGGGACAGGGGGTGGCCCCAGCATTTT.

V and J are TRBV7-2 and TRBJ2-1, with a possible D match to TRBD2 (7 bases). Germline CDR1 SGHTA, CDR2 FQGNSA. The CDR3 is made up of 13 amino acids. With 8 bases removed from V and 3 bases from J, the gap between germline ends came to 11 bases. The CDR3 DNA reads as TGTGCCAGCGGGGGGGCCGACTACAATGAGCAGTTCTTC. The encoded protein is CASGGADYNEQFF.

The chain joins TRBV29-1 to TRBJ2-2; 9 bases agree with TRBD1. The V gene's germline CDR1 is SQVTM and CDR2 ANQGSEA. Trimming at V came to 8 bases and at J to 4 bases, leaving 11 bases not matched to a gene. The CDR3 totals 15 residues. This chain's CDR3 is CSTLLTGGTTGELFF. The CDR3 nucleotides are TGCAGCACCCTCCTCACAGGGGGCACCACCGGGGAGCTGTTTTTT.

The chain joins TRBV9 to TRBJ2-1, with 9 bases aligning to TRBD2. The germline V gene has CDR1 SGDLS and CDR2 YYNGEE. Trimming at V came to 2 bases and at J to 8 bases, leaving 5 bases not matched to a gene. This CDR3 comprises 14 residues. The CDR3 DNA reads TGTGCCAGCAGCGTTCTTAGCGGGAGCGATGAGCAGTTCTTC. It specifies CASSVLSGSDEQFF.

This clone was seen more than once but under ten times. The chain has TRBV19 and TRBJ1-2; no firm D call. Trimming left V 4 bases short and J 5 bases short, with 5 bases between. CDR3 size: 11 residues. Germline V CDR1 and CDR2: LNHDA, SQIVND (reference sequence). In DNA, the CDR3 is TGTGCCAGTAGTAATCGTTATGGCTACACCTTC. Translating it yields CASSNRYGYTF.

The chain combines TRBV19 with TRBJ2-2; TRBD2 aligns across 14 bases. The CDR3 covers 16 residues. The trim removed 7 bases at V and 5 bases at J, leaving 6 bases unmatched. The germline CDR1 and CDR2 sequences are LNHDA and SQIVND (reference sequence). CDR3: CASTAGTSGRTGELFF. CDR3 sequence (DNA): TGTGCCAGTACCGCCGGGACTAGCGGGAGAACCGGGGAGCTGTTTTTT.

The CDR3 DNA reads TGTGCCAGCAGTAGGAGGACAGAACTTGGGGAGCAGTACTTC. Its protein is CASSRRTELGEQYF. V gene TRBV27 combines with J gene TRBJ2-7; maybe TRBD1 (6 bases). Trimming removed 5 bases at V and 7 bases at J, with 18 bases between. Germline CDR1 and CDR2: MNHEY and SMNVEV (reference sequence). CDR3 length: 14 residues.

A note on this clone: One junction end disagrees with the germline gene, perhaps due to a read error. The CDR3 loop reads CASSLLLAVLSGANVLTF. The CDR3 DNA follows: TGTGCCAGCAGCCTTCTACTAGCGGTCCTCTCTGGGGCCAACGTTCTGACTTTC. The rearrangement links TRBV2 to TRBJ2-6; TRBD2 matches 8 bases. Looked up from germline, CDR1 is SNHLY and CDR2 is FYNNEI. There are 18 residues in the CDR3.

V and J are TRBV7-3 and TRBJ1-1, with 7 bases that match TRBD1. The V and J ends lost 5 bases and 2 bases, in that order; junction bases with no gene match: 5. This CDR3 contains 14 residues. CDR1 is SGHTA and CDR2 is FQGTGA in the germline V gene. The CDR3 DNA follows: TGTGCCAGCAGCAAGGGACAGCCCAACACTGAAGCTTTCTTT. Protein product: CASSKGQPNTEAFF. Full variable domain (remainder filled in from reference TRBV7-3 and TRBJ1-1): GAGVSQTPSNKVTEKGKYVELRCDPISGHTALYWYRQSLGQGPEFLIYFQGTGAADDSGLPNDRFFAVRPEGSVSTLKIQRTERGDSAVYLCASSKGQPNTEAFFGQGTRLTVV.

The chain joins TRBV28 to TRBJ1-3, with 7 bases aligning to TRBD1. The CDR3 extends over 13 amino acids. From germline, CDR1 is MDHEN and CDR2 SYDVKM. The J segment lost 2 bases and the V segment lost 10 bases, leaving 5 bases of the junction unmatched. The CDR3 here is CATTQGTGNTIYF. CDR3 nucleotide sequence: TGTGCCACGACACAGGGGACTGGAAACACCATATATTTT.

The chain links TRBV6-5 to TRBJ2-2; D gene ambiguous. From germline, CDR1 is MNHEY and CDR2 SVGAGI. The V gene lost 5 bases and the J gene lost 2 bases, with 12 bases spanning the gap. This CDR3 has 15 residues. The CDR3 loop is CASSHPRVNTGELFF. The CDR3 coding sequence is TGTGCCAGCAGTCACCCTCGGGTCAACACCGGGGAGCTGTTTTTT.

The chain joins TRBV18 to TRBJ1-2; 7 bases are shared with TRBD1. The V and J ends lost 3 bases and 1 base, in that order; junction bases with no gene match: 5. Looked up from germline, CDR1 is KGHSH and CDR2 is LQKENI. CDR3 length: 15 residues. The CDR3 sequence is CASSPRQGDNYGYTF. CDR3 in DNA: TGTGCCAGCTCACCCCGACAGGGAGATAACTATGGCTACACCTTC.

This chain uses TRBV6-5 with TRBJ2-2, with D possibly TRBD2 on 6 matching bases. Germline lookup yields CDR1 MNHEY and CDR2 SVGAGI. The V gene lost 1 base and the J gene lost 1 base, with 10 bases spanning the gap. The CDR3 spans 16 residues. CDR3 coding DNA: TGTGCCAGCAGTTACTTTGCGGGGTTGAACACCGGGGAGCTGTTTTTT. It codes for CASSYFAGLNTGELFF.

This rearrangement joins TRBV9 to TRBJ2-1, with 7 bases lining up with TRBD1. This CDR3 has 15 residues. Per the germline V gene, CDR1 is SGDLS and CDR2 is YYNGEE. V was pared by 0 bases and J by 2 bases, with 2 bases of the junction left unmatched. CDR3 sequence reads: CASSVATGAYNEQFF. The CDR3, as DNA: TGTGCCAGCAGCGTAGCTACAGGGGCCTACAATGAGCAGTTCTTC.

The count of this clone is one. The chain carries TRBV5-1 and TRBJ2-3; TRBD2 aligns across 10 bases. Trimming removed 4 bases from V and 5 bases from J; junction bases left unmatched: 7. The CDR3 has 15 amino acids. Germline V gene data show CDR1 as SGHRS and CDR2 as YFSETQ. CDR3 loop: CASSLSGGPGDTQYF. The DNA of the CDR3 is TGCGCCAGCAGCCTTAGCGGGGGGCCGGGAGATACGCAGTATTTT.